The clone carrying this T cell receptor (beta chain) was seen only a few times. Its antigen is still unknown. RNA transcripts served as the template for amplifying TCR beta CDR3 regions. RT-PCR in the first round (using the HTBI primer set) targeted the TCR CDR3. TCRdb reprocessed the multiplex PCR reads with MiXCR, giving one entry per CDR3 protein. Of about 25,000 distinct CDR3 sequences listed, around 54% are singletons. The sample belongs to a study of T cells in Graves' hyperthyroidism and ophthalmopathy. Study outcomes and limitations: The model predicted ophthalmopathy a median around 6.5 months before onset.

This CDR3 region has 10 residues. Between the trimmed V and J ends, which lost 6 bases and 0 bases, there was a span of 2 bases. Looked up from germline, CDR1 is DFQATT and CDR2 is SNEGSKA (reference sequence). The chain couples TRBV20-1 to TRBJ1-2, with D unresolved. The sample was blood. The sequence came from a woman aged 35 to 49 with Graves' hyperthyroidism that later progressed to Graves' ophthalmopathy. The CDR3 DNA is TGCAGTGCCCCTAACTATGGCTACACCTTC. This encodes CSAPNYGYTF.